This T cell receptor (beta chain) was identified in a study of graft-versus-host responses after intestinal transplantation. At the level of the study: Anti-thymocyte globulin served as induction for all recipients, who then took tacrolimus and steroids for roughly 3 years.

Regarding this clone: What it binds is unknown.

The CDR3 loop spans 16 amino acids. Germline V CDR1 and CDR2: MGHRA, YSYEKL. The trim removed 2 bases at V and 4 bases at J, leaving 9 bases unmatched. Study-level findings and limits: Levels of circulating GvH clones at their peak were associated with early post-transplant HvG declines.

TCRdb keeps only in-frame clones here, not all; method: immunoSEQ multiplex PCR. The sample yields about 39,000 clones, 90% to 95% seen once. The receptor's source is a human donor who was the organ donor for an intestinal transplant. This sample comprised unstimulated CD8+ T cells sorted from spleen or lymph node cells, obtained before transplant. The chain employs TRBV4-1 and TRBJ2-7; 9 nucleotides align to TRBD1. This CDR3 reads CASSQPGTGNFYEQYF. CDR3 coding DNA: TGCGCCAGCAGCCAACCCGGGACAGGGAATTTTTACGAGCAGTACTTC.